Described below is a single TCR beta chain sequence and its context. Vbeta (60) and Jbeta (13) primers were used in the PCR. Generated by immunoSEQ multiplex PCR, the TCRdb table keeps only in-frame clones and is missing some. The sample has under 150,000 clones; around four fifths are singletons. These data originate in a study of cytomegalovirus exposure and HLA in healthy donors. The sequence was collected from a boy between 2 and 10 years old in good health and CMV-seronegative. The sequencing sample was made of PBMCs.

This chain's CDR3 is CATSGGWRAYNEQFF. The CDR3 coding sequence is TGTGCCACCAGCGGGGGGTGGAGGGCCTACAATGAGCAGTTCTTC. V is TRBV15 and J is TRBJ2-1; a possible D gene is TRBD2 (6 bases). Germline V CDR1 and CDR2: LNHNV, YYDKDF (reference sequence). Trimming removed 5 bases at V and 2 bases at J, with 13 bases between. The CDR3 spans 15 residues.